The 5 T cell receptor beta chains reported below all come from one sample, sequenced in a study of blood T cell repertoires in COVID-19. Using immunoSEQ multiplex PCR, the repertoire was profiled, and TCRdb retains in-frame clones only, with some absent. The sample lists some 15,000 clones, more than 80% occurring once. The sample taken for sequencing was peripheral blood. These receptors all come from a human donor in a cohort sampled during active COVID-19.

DNA for the CDR3: TGTGCCAGCAGCTTAGTCGGGGGTTCCTACAATGAGCAGTTCTTC. It translates to CASSLVGGSYNEQFF. The V gene is TRBV7-2, the J gene TRBJ2-1, with D perhaps TRBD2 (6 bases). There are 15 residues in the CDR3. The germline V gene has CDR1 SGHTA and CDR2 FQGNSA. Deletions cut 1 base from V and 1 base from J, with 8 bases between.

The chain recombines TRBV7-8 with TRBJ1-5, with 10 bases identical to TRBD1. The germline gives CDR1 SGHVS, CDR2 FQNEAQ. The CDR3 covers 18 residues. J lost 0 bases, V lost 1 base, and 6 bases had no gene match. Here the CDR3 DNA reads TGTGCCAGCAGCTTAGGGGGACAGGGGACCTATAGCAATCAGCCCCAGCATTTT. It specifies CASSLGGQGTYSNQPQHF.

The CDR3 sequence: CASSSGQGQEYF. CDR3 bases: TGTGCCAGCAGCTCCGGACAGGGTCAGGAGTACTTC. The chain recombines TRBV7-9 with TRBJ2-7; 8 bases are shared with TRBD1. Germline V gene data show CDR1 as SEHNR and CDR2 as FQNEAQ (reference sequence). With 4 bases clipped from V and 11 bases from J, the junction kept 7 bases outside the gene matches. This CDR3 has 12 residues.

The rearrangement joins TRBV4-1 to TRBJ1-1, with TRBD1 identical over 8 bases. CDR3 size: 15 residues. Germline values: CDR1 MGHRA, CDR2 YSYEKL. The junction had 9 bases not matched to a gene; V was cut back by 4 bases and J by 5 bases. CDR3 nucleotides: TGCGCCAGCAGCCCGGAACAGGGGGTAAAAACTGAAGCTTTCTTT. Its protein is CASSPEQGVKTEAFF.

Here the CDR3 DNA reads TGTGCCAGTAGTATAGGGGACAGGGGTTATAGCAATCAGCCCCAGCATTTT. Translated, it gives CASSIGDRGYSNQPQHF. This chain links TRBV19 with TRBJ1-5; 10 bases map to TRBD1. V shed 1 base and J 0 bases; nucleotides not matched to a gene: 3. The CDR3 is 17 amino acids. Germline V gives CDR1 LNHDA, CDR2 SQIVND (reference sequence).